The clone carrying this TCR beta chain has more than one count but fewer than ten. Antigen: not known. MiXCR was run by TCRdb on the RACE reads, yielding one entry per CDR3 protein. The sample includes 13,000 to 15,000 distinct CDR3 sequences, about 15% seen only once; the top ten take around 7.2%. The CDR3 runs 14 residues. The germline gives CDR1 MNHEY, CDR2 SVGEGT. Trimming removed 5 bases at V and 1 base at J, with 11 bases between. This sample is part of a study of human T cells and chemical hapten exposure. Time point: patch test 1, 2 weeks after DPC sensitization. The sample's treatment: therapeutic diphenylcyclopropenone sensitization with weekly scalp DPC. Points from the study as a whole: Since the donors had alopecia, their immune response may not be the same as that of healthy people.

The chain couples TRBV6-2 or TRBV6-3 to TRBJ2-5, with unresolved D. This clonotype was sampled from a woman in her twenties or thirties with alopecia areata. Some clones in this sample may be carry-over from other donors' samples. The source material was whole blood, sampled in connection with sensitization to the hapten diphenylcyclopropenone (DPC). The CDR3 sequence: CASSKRLSQETQYF. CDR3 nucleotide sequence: TGTGCCAGCAGTAAACGACTGTCCCAAGAGACCCAGTACTTC.